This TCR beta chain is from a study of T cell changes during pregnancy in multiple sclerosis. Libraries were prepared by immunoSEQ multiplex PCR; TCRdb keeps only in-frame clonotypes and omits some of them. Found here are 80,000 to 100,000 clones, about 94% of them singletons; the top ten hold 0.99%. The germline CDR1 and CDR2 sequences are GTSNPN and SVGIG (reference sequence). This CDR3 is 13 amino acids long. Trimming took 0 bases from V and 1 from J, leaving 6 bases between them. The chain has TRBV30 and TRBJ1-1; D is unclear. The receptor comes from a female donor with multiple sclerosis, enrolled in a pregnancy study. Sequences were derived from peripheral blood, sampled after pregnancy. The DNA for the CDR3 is TGTGCCTGGAGTGTAACAGCGAACACTGAAGCTTTCTTT. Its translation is CAWSVTANTEAFF.